Given below is one T cell receptor beta chain in context. The antigen is unknown. These data originate in a study of cytomegalovirus exposure and HLA in healthy donors. General study findings and limits: The authors later linked a missense DCLRE1C variant to TCR beta V- and J-gene trimming. Being indistinguishable, some V segments were excluded, TRBV6-2 and TRBV6-3 among them. Fewer N-insertions than the roughly 670-donor mean were reportedly shown by an Asian-associated ancestry cluster in a later analysis.

Both 60 Vbeta primers and 13 Jbeta primers went into the PCR. In the source study's methods: In a later analysis, 10 million to 11 million of 65 million to 80 million unique beta chains occurred in at least two donors. Assay used: immunoSEQ multiplex PCR; TCRdb lists only in-frame clones, some missing. V and J calls and clone size come straight from that table; D and trimming were deduced from the DNA. In the table there are over 100,000 clones, 55% to 80% of which are singletons. Trimming took 5 bases from V and 6 from J, leaving 15 bases between them. Germline loops: CDR1 MNHEY, CDR2 SMNVEV (reference sequence). CDR3 length: 14 residues.

Input material: PBMCs. The rearrangement joins TRBV27 to TRBJ2-3, with D possibly being TRBD2 (5 bases). This clonotype was sampled from a human donor in good health. CDR3 loop: CASSTRAAGDTQYF. The CDR3 DNA sequence: TGTGCCAGCAGTACGCGGGCGGCCGGGGATACGCAGTATTTT.